Listed here are 2 T cell receptor beta chains from one sample, sequenced in a study of shared clonotypes between healthy human individuals. Assay: immunoSEQ multiplex PCR; the TCRdb copy retains only in-frame clones and omits some. The sample includes about 1 million clones, roughly 80% seen only once; the top ten take around 1.5%. Sequenced material: memory CD4+ T cells sorted from blood. Subset defined: CD45RA-negative fraction. These receptors originate from a man aged 18 to 29 in good health.

The chain carries TRBV5-1 and TRBJ2-3; tentative D call: TRBD2 (6 bases). The CDR3 covers 13 residues. Between the trimmed V and J ends, which lost 7 bases and 5 bases, there was a span of 14 bases. The germline CDR1 and CDR2 sequences are SGHRS and YFSETQ. The CDR3 protein is CASGGGRQDTQYF. The CDR3 coding sequence is TGCGCCAGCGGGGGAGGCCGACAAGATACGCAGTATTTT.

As concerns this clone: Other DNA sequences in this specimen translate into the identical CDR3. The chain links TRBV10-3 to TRBJ2-1; D call uncertain. There are 11 residues in the CDR3. V lost 3 bases, J lost 8 bases, and 5 bases lay in between. The germline CDR1 and CDR2 sequences are ENHRY and SYGVKD. The CDR3: CAISDLDEQFF. CDR3 nucleotide sequence: TGTGCCATCAGTGACCTTGATGAGCAGTTCTTC.